This record looks at one TCR beta chain sequence and its context. Antigen: not known. Generated by immunoSEQ multiplex PCR, the TCRdb table keeps only in-frame clones and is missing some. This sample has about 160,000 clones, with around 89% found just once. The sample belongs to a study of cytomegalovirus exposure and HLA in healthy donors. Study-wide background: The same platform was used for the 110 or so validation repertoires as for the roughly 670 first-cohort repertoires, as reported in a later analysis.

Whole-study results and caveats: A few of the chains that were CMV-associated were confirmed in vitro to be specific for CMV antigens. According to a later analysis, TCR clusters from the first cohort tended to co-occur in the 100 to 150 validation repertoires.

V lost 3 bases and J 2 bases, leaving 10 bases between the germline ends. The CDR3 has 15 residues. Germline CDR1 reads WNHNN; CDR2 reads SYGVQD (reference sequence). The donors were part of the validation cohort, which consisted of over a hundred subjects and was separate from the first cohort of roughly 620 subjects. The genes are TRBV10-1 and TRBJ2-2; D possibly corresponds to TRBD2 (7 bases). Sequenced sample: PBMCs. The source of this sequence is a man between 18 and 35 years old in good health and CMV-seronegative. CDR3 in amino acids: CASSEGGANTGELFF. The CDR3 region has the DNA TGCGCCAGCAGTGAAGGGGGGGCCAACACCGGGGAGCTGTTTTTT.